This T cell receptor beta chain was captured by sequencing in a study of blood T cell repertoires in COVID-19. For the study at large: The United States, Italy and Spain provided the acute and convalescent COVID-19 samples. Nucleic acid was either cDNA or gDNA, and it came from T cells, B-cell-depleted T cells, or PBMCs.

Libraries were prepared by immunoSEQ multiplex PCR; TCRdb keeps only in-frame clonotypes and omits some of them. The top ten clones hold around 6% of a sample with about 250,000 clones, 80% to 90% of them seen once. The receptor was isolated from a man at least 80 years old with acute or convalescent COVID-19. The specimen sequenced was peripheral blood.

In DNA form, the CDR3 reads TGTGCCAGCAGTGGTCTGGGGGGGGTCACAGATACGCAGTATTTT. It is translated as CASSGLGGVTDTQYF. This chain links TRBV2 with TRBJ2-3; TRBD2 aligns across 7 bases. V lost 4 bases and J lost 2; bases outside the gene matches: 6. This CDR3 spans 15 amino acids. Germline V lookup: CDR1 SNHLY, CDR2 FYNNEI. Drawing the rest from reference TRBV2 and TRBJ2-3, the complete variable domain is EPEVTQTPSHQVTQMGQEVILRCVPISNHLYFYWYRQILGQKVEFLVSFYNNEISEKSEIFDDQFSVERPDGSNFTLKIRSTKLEDSAMYFCASSGLGGVTDTQYFGPGTRLTVL.